The following is a T cell receptor beta chain sequence with its context. This specimen comes from a study of CD4 and CD8 cells across lung adenocarcinoma regions. One entry per CDR3 protein results from TCRdb running MiXCR on the PCR reads. Counted here are several thousand distinct CDR3 sequences, approximately 45% occurring once; the ten biggest clones make up 30%. Donors had localized lung adenocarcinoma, a non-small cell lung cancer. Germline V gene data show CDR1 as SEHNR and CDR2 as FQNEAQ (reference sequence). CDR3 length: 14 amino acids. J was trimmed by 3 bases and V by 5 bases; bases with no gene match: 3.

This sequence was found in a male donor with lung adenocarcinoma. The CD4 and CD8 labels of this study may be unreliable. The sequenced material came from CD4+ T cells from the margin of a lung tumor. The rearrangement links TRBV7-9 to TRBJ1-4, with 7 bases lining up with TRBD1. CDR3 sequence reads: CASSRGQSNEKLFF. In nucleotides, the CDR3 is TGTGCCAGCAGCCGGGGACAGTCTAATGAAAAACTGTTTTTT.